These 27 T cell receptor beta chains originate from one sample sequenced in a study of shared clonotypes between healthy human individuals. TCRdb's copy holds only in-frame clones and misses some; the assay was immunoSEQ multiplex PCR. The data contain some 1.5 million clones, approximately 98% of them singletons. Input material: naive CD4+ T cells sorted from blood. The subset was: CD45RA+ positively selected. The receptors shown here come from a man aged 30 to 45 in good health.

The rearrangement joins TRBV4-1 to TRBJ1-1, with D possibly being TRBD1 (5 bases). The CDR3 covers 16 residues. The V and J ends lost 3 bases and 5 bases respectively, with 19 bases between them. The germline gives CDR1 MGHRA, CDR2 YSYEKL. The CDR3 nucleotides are TGCGCCAGCAGCCAGCCCCGGAAGGGGCGTGGTACTGAAGCTTTCTTT. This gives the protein CASSQPRKGRGTEAFF.

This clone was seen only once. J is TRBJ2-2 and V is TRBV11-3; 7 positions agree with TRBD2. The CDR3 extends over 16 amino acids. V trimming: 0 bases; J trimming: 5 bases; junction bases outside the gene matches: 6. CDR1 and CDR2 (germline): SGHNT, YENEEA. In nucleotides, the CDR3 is TGTGCCAGCAGCTTAGATAGCGGCGGGAGAACCGGGGAGCTGTTTTTT. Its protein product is CASSLDSGGRTGELFF.

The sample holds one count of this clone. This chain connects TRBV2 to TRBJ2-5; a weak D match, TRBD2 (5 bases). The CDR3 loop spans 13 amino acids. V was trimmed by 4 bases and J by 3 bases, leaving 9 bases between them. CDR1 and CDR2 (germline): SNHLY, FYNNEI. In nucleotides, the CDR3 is TGTGCCAGCAGTGGAGGGTGGGAAGAGACCCAGTACTTC. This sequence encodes CASSGGWEETQYF.

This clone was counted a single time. The CDR3 region is CASSPLAGRTGELFF. For the CDR3, the DNA is TGTGCCAGCTCACCATTAGCAGGGCGGACCGGGGAGCTGTTTTTT. This chain links TRBV18 with TRBJ2-2; D is perhaps TRBD1 (5 bases). Trimming took off 2 bases at V and 5 bases at J, with 12 bases between the two ends. CDR3 length: 15 residues. Germline V gene sequence: CDR1 KGHSH, CDR2 LQKENI.

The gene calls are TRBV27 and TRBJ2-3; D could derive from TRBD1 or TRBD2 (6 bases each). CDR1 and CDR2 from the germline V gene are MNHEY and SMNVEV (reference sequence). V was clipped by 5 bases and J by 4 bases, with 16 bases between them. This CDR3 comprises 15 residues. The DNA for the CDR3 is TGTGCCAGCAGTCAACAAAGGGGGGCTTCAGATACGCAGTATTTT. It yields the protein CASSQQRGASDTQYF.

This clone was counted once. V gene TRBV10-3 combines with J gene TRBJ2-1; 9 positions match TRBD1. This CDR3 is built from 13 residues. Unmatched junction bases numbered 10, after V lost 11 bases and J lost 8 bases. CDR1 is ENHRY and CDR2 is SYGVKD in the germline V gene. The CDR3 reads CAGGTGRVDEQFF. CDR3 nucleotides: TGTGCCGGCGGGACAGGGAGGGTCGATGAGCAGTTCTTC.

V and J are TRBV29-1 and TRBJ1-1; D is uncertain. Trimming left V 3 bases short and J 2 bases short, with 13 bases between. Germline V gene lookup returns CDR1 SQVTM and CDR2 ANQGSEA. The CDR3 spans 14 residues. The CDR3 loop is CSVEREPSNTEAFF. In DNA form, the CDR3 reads TGCAGCGTTGAGAGGGAACCCTCAAACACTGAAGCTTTCTTT. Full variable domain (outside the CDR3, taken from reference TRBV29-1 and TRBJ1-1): SAVISQKPSRDICQRGTSLTIQCQVDSQVTMMFWYRQQPGQSLTLIATANQGSEATYESGFVIDKFPISRPNLTFSTLTVSNMSPEDSSIYLCSVEREPSNTEAFFGQGTRLTVV.

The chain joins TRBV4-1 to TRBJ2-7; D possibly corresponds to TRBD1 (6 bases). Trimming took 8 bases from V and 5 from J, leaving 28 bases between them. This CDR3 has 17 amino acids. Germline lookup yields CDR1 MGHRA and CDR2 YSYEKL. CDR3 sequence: CASSQSRTGTWGNEQYF. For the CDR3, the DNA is TGCGCCAGCTCACAGTCCCGCACCGGGACATGGGGGAACGAGCAGTACTTC.

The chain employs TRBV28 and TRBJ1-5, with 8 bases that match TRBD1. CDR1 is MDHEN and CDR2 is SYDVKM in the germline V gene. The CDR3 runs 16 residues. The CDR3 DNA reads TGTGCTAGTCGGGCAGGGGGCCTATATAGCAATCAGCCCCAGCATTTT. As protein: CASRAGGLYSNQPQHF.

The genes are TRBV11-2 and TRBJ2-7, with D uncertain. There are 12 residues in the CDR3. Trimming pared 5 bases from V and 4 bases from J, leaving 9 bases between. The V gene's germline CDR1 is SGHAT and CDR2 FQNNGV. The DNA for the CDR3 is TGTGCCAGCAGCCGACAACCATACGAGCAGTACTTC. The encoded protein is CASSRQPYEQYF.

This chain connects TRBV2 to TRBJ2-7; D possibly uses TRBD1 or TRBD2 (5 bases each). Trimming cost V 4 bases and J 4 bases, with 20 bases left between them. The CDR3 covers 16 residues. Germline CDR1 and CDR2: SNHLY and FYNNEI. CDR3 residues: CASSVRDPAKDYEQYF. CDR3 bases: TGTGCCAGCAGTGTTCGGGACCCCGCGAAGGATTACGAGCAGTACTTC.

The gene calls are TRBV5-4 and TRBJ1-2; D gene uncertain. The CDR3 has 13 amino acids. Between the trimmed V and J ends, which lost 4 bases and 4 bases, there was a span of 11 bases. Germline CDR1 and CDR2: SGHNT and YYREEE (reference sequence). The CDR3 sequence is CASSPFHGYGYTF. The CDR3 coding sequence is TGTGCCAGCAGCCCGTTTCACGGCTATGGCTACACCTTC. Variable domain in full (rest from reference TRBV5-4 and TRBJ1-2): ETGVTQSPTHLIKTRGQQVTLRCSSQSGHNTVSWYQQALGQGPQFIFQYYREEENGRGNFPPRFSGLQFPNYSSELNVNALELDDSALYLCASSPFHGYGYTFGSGTRLTVV.

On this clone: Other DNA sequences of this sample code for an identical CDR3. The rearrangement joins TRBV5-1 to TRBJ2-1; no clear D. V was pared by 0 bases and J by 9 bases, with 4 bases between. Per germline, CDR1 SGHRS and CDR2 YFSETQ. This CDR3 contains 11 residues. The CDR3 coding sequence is TGCGCCAGCAGCTTGGTGAGTGAGCAGTTCTTC. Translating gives CASSLVSEQFF.

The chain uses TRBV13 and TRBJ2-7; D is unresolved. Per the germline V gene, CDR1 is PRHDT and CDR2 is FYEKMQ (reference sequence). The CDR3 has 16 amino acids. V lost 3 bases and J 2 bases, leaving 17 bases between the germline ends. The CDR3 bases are TGTGCCAGCAGCTTTACCTCCCGAGCGAACACCTACGAGCAGTACTTC. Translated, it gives CASSFTSRANTYEQYF.

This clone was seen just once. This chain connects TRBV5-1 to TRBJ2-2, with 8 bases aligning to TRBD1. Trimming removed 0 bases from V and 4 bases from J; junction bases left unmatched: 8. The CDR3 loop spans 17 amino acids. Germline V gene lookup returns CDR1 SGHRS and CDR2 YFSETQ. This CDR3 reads CASSLGTGTLITGELFF. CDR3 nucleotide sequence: TGCGCCAGCAGCTTGGGGACAGGGACTTTAATCACCGGGGAGCTGTTTTTT.

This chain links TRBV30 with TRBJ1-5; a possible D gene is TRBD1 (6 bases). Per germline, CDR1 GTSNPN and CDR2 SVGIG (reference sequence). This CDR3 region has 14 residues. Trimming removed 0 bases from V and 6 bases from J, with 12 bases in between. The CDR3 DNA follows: TGTGCCTGGAGTGTACAGGGAGGGGGTCAGCCCCAGCATTTT. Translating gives CAWSVQGGGQPQHF.

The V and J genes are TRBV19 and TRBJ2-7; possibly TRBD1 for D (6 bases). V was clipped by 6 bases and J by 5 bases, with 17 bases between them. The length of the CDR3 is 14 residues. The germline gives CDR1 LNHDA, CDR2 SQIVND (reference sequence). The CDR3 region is CASSPLGQPHEQYF. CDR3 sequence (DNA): TGTGCCAGTAGCCCACTCGGACAGCCCCACGAGCAGTACTTC.

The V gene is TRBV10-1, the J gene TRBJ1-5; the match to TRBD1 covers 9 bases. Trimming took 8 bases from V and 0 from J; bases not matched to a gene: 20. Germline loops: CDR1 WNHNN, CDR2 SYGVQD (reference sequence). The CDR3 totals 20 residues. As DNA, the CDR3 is TGCGCCAGCGGCAATAGAAACAGGGGGCCCTCAAAAACTAGCAATCAGCCCCAGCATTTT. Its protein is CASGNRNRGPSKTSNQPQHF.

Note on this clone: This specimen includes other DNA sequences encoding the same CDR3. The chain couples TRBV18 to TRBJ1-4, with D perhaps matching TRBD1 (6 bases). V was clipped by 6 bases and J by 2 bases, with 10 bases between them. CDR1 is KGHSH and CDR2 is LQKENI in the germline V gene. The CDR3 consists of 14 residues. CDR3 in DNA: TGTGCCAGCTCCCCAGGGGCTACTAATGAAAAACTGTTTTTT. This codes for CASSPGATNEKLFF. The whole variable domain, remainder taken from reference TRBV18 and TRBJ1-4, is NAGVMQNPRHLVRRRGQEARLRCSPMKGHSHVYWYRQLPEEGLKFMVYLQKENIIDESGMPKERFSAEFPKEGPSILRIQQVVRGDSAAYFCASSPGATNEKLFFGSGTQLSVL.

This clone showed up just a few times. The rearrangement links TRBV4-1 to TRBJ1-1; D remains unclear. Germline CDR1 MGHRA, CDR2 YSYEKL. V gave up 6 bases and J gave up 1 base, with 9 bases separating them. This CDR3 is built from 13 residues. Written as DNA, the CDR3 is TGCGCCAGCAGAATGCCCGGGAACACTGAAGCTTTCTTT. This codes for CASRMPGNTEAFF.

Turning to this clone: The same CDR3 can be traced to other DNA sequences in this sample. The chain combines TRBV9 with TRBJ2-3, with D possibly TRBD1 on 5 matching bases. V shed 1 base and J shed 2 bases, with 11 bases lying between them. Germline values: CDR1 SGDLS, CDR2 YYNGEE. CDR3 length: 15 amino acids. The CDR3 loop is CASSVRGSPTDTQYF. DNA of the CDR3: TGTGCCAGCAGCGTAAGGGGCTCACCCACAGATACGCAGTATTTT.

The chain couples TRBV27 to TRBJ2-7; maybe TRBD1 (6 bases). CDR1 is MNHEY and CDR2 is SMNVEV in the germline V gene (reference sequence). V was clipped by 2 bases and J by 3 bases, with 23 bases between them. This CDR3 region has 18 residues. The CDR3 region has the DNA TGTGCCAGCAGTTTACGGGAACAGGGTCGAGATCCAAGCTACGAGCAGTACTTC. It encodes CASSLREQGRDPSYEQYF.

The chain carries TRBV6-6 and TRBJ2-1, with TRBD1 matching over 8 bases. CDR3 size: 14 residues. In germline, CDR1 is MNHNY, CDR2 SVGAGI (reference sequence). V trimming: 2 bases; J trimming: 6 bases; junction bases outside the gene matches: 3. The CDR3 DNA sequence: TGTGCCAGCAGTTACGCAGGGACAGGCAATGAGCAGTTCTTC. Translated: CASSYAGTGNEQFF.

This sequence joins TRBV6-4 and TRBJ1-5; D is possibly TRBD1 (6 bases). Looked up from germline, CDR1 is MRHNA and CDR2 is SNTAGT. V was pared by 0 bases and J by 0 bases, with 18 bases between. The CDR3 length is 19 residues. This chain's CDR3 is CASSDSERTDHYSNQPQHF. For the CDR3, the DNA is TGTGCCAGCAGTGACTCGGAGAGGACAGATCATTATAGCAATCAGCCCCAGCATTTT.

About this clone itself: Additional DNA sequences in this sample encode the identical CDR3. The CDR3 loop is CASSLVGTGYYEQYF. The CDR3 region has the DNA TGCGCCAGCAGCTTGGTGGGGACAGGGTACTACGAGCAGTACTTC. The rearrangement links TRBV5-1 to TRBJ2-7; 9 positions match TRBD1. The CDR3 sequence is 15 residues long. The germline CDR1 and CDR2 sequences are SGHRS and YFSETQ. The trim removed 0 bases at V and 3 bases at J, leaving 4 bases unmatched.

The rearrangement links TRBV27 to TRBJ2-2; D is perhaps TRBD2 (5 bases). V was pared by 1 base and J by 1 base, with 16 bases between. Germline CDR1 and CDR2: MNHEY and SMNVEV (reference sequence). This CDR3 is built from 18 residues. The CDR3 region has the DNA TGTGCCAGCAGTTTATGGGCCGTGAGGACTCAGAACACCGGGGAGCTGTTTTTT. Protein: CASSLWAVRTQNTGELFF.

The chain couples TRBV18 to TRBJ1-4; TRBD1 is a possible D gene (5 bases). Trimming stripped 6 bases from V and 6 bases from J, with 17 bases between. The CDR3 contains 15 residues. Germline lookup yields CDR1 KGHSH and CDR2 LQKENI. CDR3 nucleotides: TGTGCCAGCTCCCCTGCGTCGGGGCGCTATGAAAAACTGTTTTTT. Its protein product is CASSPASGRYEKLFF.